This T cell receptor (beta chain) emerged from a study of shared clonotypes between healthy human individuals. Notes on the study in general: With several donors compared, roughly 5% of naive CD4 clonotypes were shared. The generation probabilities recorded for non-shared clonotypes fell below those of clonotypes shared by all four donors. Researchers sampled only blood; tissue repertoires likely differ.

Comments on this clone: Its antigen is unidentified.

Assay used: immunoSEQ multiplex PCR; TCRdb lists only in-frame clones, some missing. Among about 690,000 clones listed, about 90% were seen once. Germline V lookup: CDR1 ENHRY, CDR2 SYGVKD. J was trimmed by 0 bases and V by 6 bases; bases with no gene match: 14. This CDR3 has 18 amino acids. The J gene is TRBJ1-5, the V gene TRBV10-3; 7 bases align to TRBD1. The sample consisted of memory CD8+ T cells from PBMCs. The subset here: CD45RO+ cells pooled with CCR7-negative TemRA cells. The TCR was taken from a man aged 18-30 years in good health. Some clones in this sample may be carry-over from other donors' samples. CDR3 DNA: TGTGCCATCAGGTACACGGGACAGAAGACTAATAGCAATCAGCCCCAGCATTTT. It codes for CAIRYTGQKTNSNQPQHF.